The 25 T cell receptor beta chains listed next were all sequenced from one sample in a study of T cells in Graves' hyperthyroidism and ophthalmopathy (dated by TCRdb to the late 2010s). Library prep was done by multiplex PCR. Sequenced using an Illumina HiSeq 2000. TCR beta CDR3 regions were amplified from RNA transcripts. For the first round of RT-PCR on the TCR CDR3, the HTBI primer set was used together with the Qiagen OneStep RT-PCR kit. The public reads were reanalyzed by TCRdb: fastp trimming at Q25, MiXCR alignment, in-frame beta chains only. Each CDR3 protein appears once, grouped with its most common genes and DNA. A total of more than 100,000 distinct CDR3 sequences appear in this sample, 47% of them only once. The top ten clonotypes cover 20% to 30% of the sample. Sequenced material: blood. The source of these receptors is a man between 40 and 49 years old with Graves' hyperthyroidism.

This clonotype was picked up many times. This rearrangement joins TRBV5-4 to TRBJ2-3, with 11 bases matching TRBD2. Germline CDR1 and CDR2: SGHNT and YYREEE (reference sequence). CDR3 length: 15 amino acids. V was pared by 3 bases and J by 6 bases, with 6 bases of the junction left unmatched. The chain's CDR3 is CASSSTSGRGDTQYF. CDR3 DNA: TGTGCCAGCAGCTCCACTAGCGGGAGAGGGGATACGCAGTATTTT.

This clonotype showed up many times. The chain uses TRBV5-8 and TRBJ2-1; 7 bases are shared with TRBD1. Germline CDR1 is SGHTS and CDR2 is YDEGEE. Trimming cost V 2 bases and J 4 bases; bases outside gene matches: 9. This CDR3 is 16 amino acids long. CDR3 amino acids: CASSFVDGTVYNEQFF. For the CDR3, the DNA is TGTGCCAGCAGCTTTGTGGATGGGACAGTTTACAATGAGCAGTTCTTC.

Concerning this clonotype: The DNA is left out, because the CDR3 cannot be placed on it with certainty; the CDR3 is given as TCRdb lists it. The chain uses TRBV7-7 and TRBJ2-7; the table's D call TRBD2 went unverified against the DNA. The CDR3 spans 20 amino acids, including both terminal residues. Germline-derived CDR1 and CDR2 are SSHAT and FNYEAQ (reference sequence). CDR3: CASSLNPPTSGSSYNEQFFV.

This chain uses TRBV5-1 with TRBJ2-1; 8 positions match TRBD1. This CDR3 has 14 residues. CDR1 and CDR2 from the germline V gene are SGHRS and YFSETQ. The trim removed 5 bases at V and 5 bases at J, leaving 6 bases unmatched. The CDR3 is CASSWTGIHNEQFF. DNA for the CDR3: TGCGCCAGCAGTTGGACAGGGATCCACAATGAGCAGTTCTTC.

The J gene is TRBJ1-2, the V gene TRBV10-3; TRBD1 agrees at 11 bases. V lost 2 bases to trimming and J lost 1 base; unmatched junction nucleotides: 6. The V gene's germline CDR1 is ENHRY and CDR2 SYGVKD. The CDR3 has 17 amino acids. This CDR3 is CAISEPMGQGDNYGYTF. For the CDR3, the DNA is TGTGCCATCAGTGAGCCGATGGGACAGGGGGATAACTATGGCTACACCTTC.

This clonotype was recorded only once. This chain uses TRBV20-1 with TRBJ2-5; TRBD2 might be the D (7 bases). Germline V CDR1 and CDR2: DFQATT, SNEGSKA (reference sequence). Between the trimmed V and J ends, which lost 5 bases and 8 bases, there was a span of 9 bases. The CDR3 is 10 residues long. The CDR3 coding sequence is TGCAGTGCTGGGGGGGGCACCCAGTACTTC. Residues: CSAGGGTQYF.

In this sample, this clonotype turned up many times. The chain employs TRBV11-3 and TRBJ2-7; 13 bases are a match to TRBD2. Germline V gives CDR1 SGHNT, CDR2 YENEEA. The J segment lost 0 bases and the V segment lost 6 bases, leaving 5 bases of the junction unmatched. The CDR3 length is 16 residues. In DNA, the CDR3 is TGTGCCAGCAGGCCGGGACTAGCGGGATCCTCCTACGAGCAGTACTTC. It codes for CASRPGLAGSSYEQYF.

This clonotype was seen a handful of times. At one boundary the junction diverges from the germline segment, which might be a read error. This rearrangement joins TRBV15 to TRBJ2-6; D tentatively fits TRBD1 or TRBD2 (5 bases each). This CDR3 is built from 17 residues. Per the germline V gene, CDR1 is LNHNV and CDR2 is YYDKDF (reference sequence). The CDR3 reads CATSPEGRGSRANVLTF. The CDR3 nucleotides are TGTGCCACCAGCCCAGAGGGTCGGGGCTCTCGGGCTAACGTCCTGACTTTC.

This sequence joins TRBV24-1 and TRBJ2-2, with D possibly being TRBD1 (6 bases). The CDR3 spans 14 residues. The germline V and J ends were trimmed by 5 bases and 8 bases, with 14 bases remaining between them. Germline V lookup: CDR1 KGHDR, CDR2 SFDVKD. DNA of the CDR3: TGTGCCACCAGTGCCCCCCCCGGGACAGGGGAGCTGTTTTTT. Amino acid sequence: CATSAPPGTGELFF.

A note on this clonotype: A read error may be the cause here, since a much bigger clone is one base away. The V and J genes are TRBV20-1 and TRBJ2-2; TRBD2 might be the D (5 bases). CDR1 is DFQATT, CDR2 SNEGSKA, per germline (reference sequence). The length of the CDR3 is 15 residues. CDR3 DNA sequence: TGCAGTGCCCCAAGAACTACTATGAACACCGGGGAGCTGCTTTTT. This gives the protein CSAPRTTMNTGELLF.

The V call is TRBV28, the J call TRBJ2-7; D is unclear. V lost 6 bases and J 2 bases, leaving 20 bases between the germline ends. The V gene's germline CDR1 is MDHEN and CDR2 SYDVKM. The CDR3 is 16 residues long. Here the CDR3 reads CASRGSDIEIPYEQYF. The CDR3 DNA reads TGTGCCAGCAGAGGGTCCGACATTGAGATCCCCTACGAGCAGTACTTC.

This clonotype was seen many times. This chain uses TRBV4-1 with TRBJ1-2, with a weak D call TRBD1 (5 bases). Germline loops: CDR1 MGHRA, CDR2 YSYEKL. V gave up 1 base and J gave up 7 bases, with 7 bases separating them. The CDR3 is 12 residues long. The CDR3: CASSQGGVGYTF. In DNA, the CDR3 is TGCGCCAGCAGCCAAGGGGGGGTTGGCTACACCTTC.

This chain uses TRBV20-1 with TRBJ2-1, with 10 bases identical to TRBD2. CDR1 and CDR2 (germline): DFQATT, SNEGSKA (reference sequence). The CDR3 consists of 14 residues. J gave up 6 bases and V 6 bases, and 8 bases lay outside the gene matches. CDR3 in amino acids: CSAAKAGGPNEQFF. Here the CDR3 DNA reads TGCAGTGCCGCGAAAGCGGGGGGGCCCAATGAGCAGTTCTTC.

This clonotype was seen only once. The final CDR3 position lacks the conserved phenylalanine or tryptophan, pointing to a likely read error. V and J are TRBV24-1 and TRBJ1-1; 8 nucleotides line up with TRBD1. CDR3 length: 15 residues. Per germline, CDR1 KGHDR and CDR2 SFDVKD. The CDR3 nucleotides are TGTGCCACCAGTGCTTTGGACAGGGATGGCACTGAAGCTTTCCTC. Its protein product is CATSALDRDGTEAFL.

This chain uses TRBV19 with TRBJ2-7, with 10 bases lining up with TRBD1. There are 15 residues in the CDR3. Germline trimming cut 6 bases from V and 4 bases from J; bases unmatched to any gene: 9. Germline-derived CDR1 and CDR2 are LNHDA and SQIVND (reference sequence). The CDR3 DNA reads as TGTGCCAGTAGCACCGGGACAGGGGCCTCTTACGAGCAGTACTTC. Its protein product is CASSTGTGASYEQYF.

The V and J genes are TRBV20-1 and TRBJ1-3; 9 bases match TRBD1. Germline values: CDR1 DFQATT, CDR2 SNEGSKA (reference sequence). There are 15 residues in the CDR3. The junction had 3 bases not matched to a gene; V was cut back by 3 bases and J by 0 bases. The CDR3 protein is CSARGTGYSGNTIYF. The DNA for the CDR3 is TGCAGTGCTAGGGGGACAGGGTACTCTGGAAACACCATATATTTT.

This clonotype was counted many times. This chain connects TRBV24-1 to TRBJ1-2; 9 bases map to TRBD1. Losses at the gene ends were 7 bases for V and 0 bases for J; bases not matched to a gene: 8. The CDR3 runs to 16 residues. The germline V gene has CDR1 KGHDR and CDR2 SFDVKD. This chain's CDR3 is CATSPGTGRANYGYTF. As DNA, the CDR3 is TGTGCCACCAGCCCTGGGACAGGGAGAGCTAACTATGGCTACACCTTC.

The V and J genes are TRBV24-1 and TRBJ2-1; 11 bases fit TRBD2. The trim removed 6 bases at V and 4 bases at J, leaving 10 bases unmatched. Germline V gene data show CDR1 as KGHDR and CDR2 as SFDVKD. The CDR3 covers 17 residues. The CDR3 nucleotides read TGTGCCACCAGTAGGCTAGCGGGGGGACTTCTTTACAATGAGCAGTTCTTC. Translating it yields CATSRLAGGLLYNEQFF.

This clonotype came up many times. V and J are TRBV4-3 and TRBJ2-1; D is uncertain. Per the germline V gene, CDR1 is LGHNA and CDR2 is YSLEER. This CDR3 spans 17 amino acids. V lost 1 base and J 1 base, leaving 14 bases between the germline ends. CDR3 sequence: CASSQVRRRGSYNEQFF. CDR3 nucleotide sequence: TGCGCCAGCAGCCAAGTTCGAAGGCGCGGTTCCTACAATGAGCAGTTCTTC.

In its sample, this clonotype was seen many times. The chain carries TRBV6-1 and TRBJ1-2, with 8 bases identical to TRBD1. The CDR3 runs to 14 residues. The ends lost 6 bases at V and 3 bases at J; junction bases unmatched: 6. The germline V gene encodes CDR1 MNHNS and CDR2 SASEGT. CDR3 coding DNA: TGTGCCAGCAGCTCGACAGGGGAGGACTATGGCTACACCTTC. It codes for CASSSTGEDYGYTF.

This clonotype was counted once. V usage is TRBV7-3 and J usage is TRBJ2-7; 14 bases align to TRBD2. CDR1 SGHTA and CDR2 FQGTGA come from the germline V gene. The junction had 5 bases not matched to a gene; V was cut back by 1 base and J by 6 bases. The CDR3 is 16 residues long. Here the CDR3 DNA reads TGTGCCAGCAGCTTAAGGGGGACTAGCGGGAGTTCCGAGCAGTACTTC. Its protein product is CASSLRGTSGSSEQYF. The whole variable domain, remainder taken from reference TRBV7-3 and TRBJ2-7, is GAGVSQTPSNKVTEKGKYVELRCDPISGHTALYWYRQSLGQGPEFLIYFQGTGAADDSGLPNDRFFAVRPEGSVSTLKIQRTERGDSAVYLCASSLRGTSGSSEQYFGPGTRLTVT.

Turning to this clonotype: Because it lacks the conserved phenylalanine or tryptophan at the end, this CDR3 is likely a read error. No DNA is shown, since the ends of the CDR3 on it are uncertain; the CDR3 is the one TCRdb lists. The chain joins TRBV24-1 to TRBJ2-7; TRBD2, as called in the table, went unchecked against the DNA. The germline CDR1 and CDR2 sequences are KGHDR and SFDVKD. The CDR3 comprises 9 residues, both ends counted. CDR3 sequence: CATSAPLAG.

The rearrangement links TRBV10-3 to TRBJ1-2; D uncertain. Germline V gene lookup returns CDR1 ENHRY and CDR2 SYGVKD. V was cut by 6 bases and J by 2 bases, with 13 bases left in between. The CDR3 extends over 14 amino acids. The CDR3: CAISLASGNYGYTF. The CDR3 nucleotides are TGTGCCATCAGCCTGGCCTCGGGCAACTATGGCTACACCTTC.

The rearrangement links TRBV7-2 to TRBJ2-7; 7 positions match TRBD1. V dropped 5 bases and J dropped 2; count of bases not matched to a gene: 6. Per the germline V gene, CDR1 is SGHTA and CDR2 is FQGNSA. This CDR3 is 14 amino acids long. The CDR3 spells CASSPMTGPYEQYF. As DNA, the CDR3 is TGTGCCAGCAGCCCCATGACAGGGCCCTACGAGCAGTACTTC.

This clonotype was detected many times. The genes are TRBV7-8 and TRBJ1-1; D remains unclear. The CDR3 has 14 amino acids. Looked up from germline, CDR1 is SGHVS and CDR2 is FQNEAQ. Trimming removed 5 bases from V and 4 bases from J, with 14 bases in between. CDR3 coding DNA: TGTGCCAGCAGCGCCCGTCGGGGTAGCACTGAAGCTTTCTTT. The encoded protein is CASSARRGSTEAFF.